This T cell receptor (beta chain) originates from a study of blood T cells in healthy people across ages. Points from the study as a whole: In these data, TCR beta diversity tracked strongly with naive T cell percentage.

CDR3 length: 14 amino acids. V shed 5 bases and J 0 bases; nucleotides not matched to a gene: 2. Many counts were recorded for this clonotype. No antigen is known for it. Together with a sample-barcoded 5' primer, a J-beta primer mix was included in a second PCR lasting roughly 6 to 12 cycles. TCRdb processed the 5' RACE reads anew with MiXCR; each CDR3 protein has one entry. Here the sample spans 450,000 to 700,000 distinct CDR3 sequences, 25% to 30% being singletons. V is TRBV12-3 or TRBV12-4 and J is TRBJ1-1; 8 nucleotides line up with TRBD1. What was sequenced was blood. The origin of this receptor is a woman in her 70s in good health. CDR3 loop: CASSKQGVNTEAFF. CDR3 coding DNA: TGTGCCAGCAGTAAACAGGGGGTGAACACTGAAGCTTTCTTT.